This TCR beta chain was captured in a study of T cell responses to AZD1222 COVID-19 vaccine. On this clone itself: Its antigen is as yet unknown.

Whole-study results and caveats: Donors were chiefly white British, with a greater number of females, and clonal diversity was perhaps underestimated. Unmutated regions of variants are reportedly targeted by nearly half of spike-specific TCRs.

Sequencing was performed with immunoSEQ multiplex PCR; in TCRdb, only in-frame clones are kept and a portion is missing. The sample lists 200,000 to 250,000 clones; roughly 94% were seen once. The sample consisted of peripheral blood, taken 28 days after the second dose of the MenACWY control vaccine. This TCR derives from an adult who received the MenACWY meningococcal vaccine as a control.

CDR3 region: CASSQPGQTANYGYTF. The CDR3 nucleotides are TGTGCCAGCAGCCAACCGGGACAGACCGCTAACTATGGCTACACCTTC. The chain joins TRBV5-4 to TRBJ1-2; 7 positions agree with TRBD1. The CDR3 loop spans 16 amino acids. The ends lost 4 bases at V and 0 bases at J; junction bases unmatched: 9. Germline CDR1 is SGHNT and CDR2 is YYREEE (reference sequence).